This TCR beta chain is drawn from a study of regulatory T cells in long-lasting Graves disease. Stated time point: persistent/refractory GD, antithyroid drugs over 5 years with positive TRAb. There was RNA extracted from PBMCs, and the TCR library was made from it. V lost 8 bases, J lost 2 bases, and 16 bases lay in between. The CDR3 extends over 14 amino acids. Library construction for TCR beta used iRepertoire HTBI primers and Arm-PCR of CDR3 regions. TCRdb independently ran MiXCR on the multiplex PCR reads; one entry per CDR3 protein. Of some 450,000 distinct CDR3 sequences in the sample, 23% were seen once. This clonotype was seen a few times.

This material consisted of peripheral blood mononuclear cells (PBMCs), taken when the disease was refractory, from a patient treated with antithyroid drugs. The V and J genes are TRBV12-3 or TRBV12-4 and TRBJ2-7; unclear D gene. The receptor's source is a female donor with Graves disease. The CDR3 spells CASLSPLDTYEQYF. The CDR3 nucleotides read TGTGCCAGCCTTAGCCCTCTCGACACCTACGAGCAGTACTTC.